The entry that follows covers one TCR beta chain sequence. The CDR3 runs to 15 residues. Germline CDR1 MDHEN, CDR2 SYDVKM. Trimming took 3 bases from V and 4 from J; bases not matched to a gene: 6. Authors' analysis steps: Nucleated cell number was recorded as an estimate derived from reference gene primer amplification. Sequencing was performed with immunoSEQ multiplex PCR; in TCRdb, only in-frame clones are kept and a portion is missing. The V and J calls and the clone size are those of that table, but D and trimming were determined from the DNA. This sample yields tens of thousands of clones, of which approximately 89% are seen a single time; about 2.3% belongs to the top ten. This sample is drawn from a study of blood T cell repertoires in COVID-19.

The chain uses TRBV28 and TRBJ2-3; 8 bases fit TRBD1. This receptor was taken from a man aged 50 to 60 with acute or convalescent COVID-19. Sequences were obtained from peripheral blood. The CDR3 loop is CASSFGQGDPDTQYF. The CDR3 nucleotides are TGTGCCAGCAGTTTCGGACAGGGAGACCCAGATACGCAGTATTTT.